This is a list of T cell receptor beta chains from one sample in a study of cytomegalovirus exposure and HLA in healthy donors. TCRdb's copy holds only in-frame clones and misses some; the assay was immunoSEQ multiplex PCR. The sample contains almost 200,000 clones, about four fifths of which appear only once. Sequencing input: PBMCs. The receptors were sampled from a male donor in good health and CMV-seropositive. Both conserved end residues are part of each CDR3. A D gene is named only where the DNA matches it firmly. Clone size is shown for a subset of rows, as once, few, many or a class of expanded clone.

D	V	size	J	DNA	CDR3
-	TRBV6-5	-	TRBJ1-5	TGTGCCAGCAGTTCACGGGGTAACAGCAATCAGCCCCAGCATTTT	CASSSRGNSNQPQHF
TRBD1	TRBV5-1	-	TRBJ2-5	TGCGCCAGCAGCTACACCGGGACAGGATACCAAGAGACCCAGTACTTC	CASSYTGTGYQETQYF
TRBD1	TRBV7-4	-	TRBJ1-5	TGTGCCAGCAGCACCGGGACAGGGTTAGTTAGCAATCAGCCCCAGCATTTT	CASSTGTGLVSNQPQHF
TRBD1	TRBV9	-	TRBJ1-2	TGTGCCAGCAGCGTGGAGACCGGGACAGGTATGAGATACACCTTC	CASSVETGTGMRYTF
TRBD1	TRBV29-1	few	TRBJ1-3	TGCAGCGGGAGGGACAGGGCTAGTTTTGGCACCATATATTTT	CSGRDRASFGTIYF
TRBD1	TRBV25-1	few	TRBJ1-2	TGTGCCAGCGGGACAGGGGCGCGCTATGGCTACACCTTC	CASGTGARYGYTF
-	TRBV21-1	-	TRBJ1-2	TGTGCCAGCAGCCCCCAACGAGCAGGGGAACGTGGCTACACCTTC	CASSPQRAGERGYTF
-	TRBV5-5	-	TRBJ2-7	TGTGCCAGCAGTCGTAACGCAGCGTACGAGCAGTACTTC	CASSRNAAYEQYF
-	TRBV5-1	-	TRBJ2-3	TGCGCCAGCAGCCGGGGTGGAGGAGATACGCAGTATTTT	CASSRGGGDTQYF
-	TRBV6-5	-	TRBJ2-2	TGTGCCAGCAGCGACCCAGGGTCCAACACCGGGGAGCTGTTTTTT	CASSDPGSNTGELFF
-	TRBV18	-	TRBJ2-7	TGTGCCAGCTCACAACAGACCTACGAGCAGTACTTC	CASSQQTYEQYF
-	TRBV28	few	TRBJ2-7	TGTGCCAGCAGTAAAGGCGGTCGCTACGAGCAGTACTTC	CASSKGGRYEQYF
-	TRBV9	-	TRBJ2-1	TGTGCCAGCAGCGACCTGAGCGAGACGCGGGTCTTCTTC	CASSDLSETRVFF
-	TRBV7-2	-	TRBJ1-3	TGTGCCAGCAGCTTATCCGGGGGGCTCGGAGGAAACACCATATATTTT	CASSLSGGLGGNTIYF
TRBD1	TRBV5-1	once	TRBJ1-2	TGCGCCAGCAGCCCGGGACAGGAGTACTATGGCTACACCTTC	CASSPGQEYYGYTF
-	TRBV6-6	-	TRBJ2-3	TGTGCCAGCAGTCCCCGGTCGGGCACAGATACGCAGTATTTT	CASSPRSGTDTQYF
TRBD1	TRBV5-6	-	TRBJ1-1	TGTGCCAGCAGCCCGGGACAGACCCGTTTGGGGGAAGCTTTCTTT	CASSPGQTRLGEAFF